This entry is about one T cell receptor beta chain. As yet, its antigen is unknown. V lost 4 bases, J lost 6 bases, and 6 bases lay in between. The V gene's germline CDR1 is SGHTA and CDR2 FQGTGA. The CDR3 runs to 11 residues. PCR employed 60 Vbeta and 13 Jbeta primers. Using immunoSEQ multiplex PCR, the repertoire was profiled, and TCRdb retains in-frame clones only, with some absent. The sample records approximately 120,000 clones, around four fifths being singletons. This sample was taken from a study of cytomegalovirus exposure and HLA in healthy donors. Findings and limits, study-wide: A previous analysis found most TCR beta V segments productive roughly 87% or roughly 30% of the time.

The chain combines TRBV7-3 with TRBJ1-2, with D maybe TRBD1 (5 bases). The sequenced material came from PBMCs. This receptor was identified in a man aged 18 to 30 in good health and CMV-seropositive. The CDR3 DNA sequence: TGTGCCAGCAGCTCGGGGGATGGCTACACCTTC. Its translation is CASSSGDGYTF.